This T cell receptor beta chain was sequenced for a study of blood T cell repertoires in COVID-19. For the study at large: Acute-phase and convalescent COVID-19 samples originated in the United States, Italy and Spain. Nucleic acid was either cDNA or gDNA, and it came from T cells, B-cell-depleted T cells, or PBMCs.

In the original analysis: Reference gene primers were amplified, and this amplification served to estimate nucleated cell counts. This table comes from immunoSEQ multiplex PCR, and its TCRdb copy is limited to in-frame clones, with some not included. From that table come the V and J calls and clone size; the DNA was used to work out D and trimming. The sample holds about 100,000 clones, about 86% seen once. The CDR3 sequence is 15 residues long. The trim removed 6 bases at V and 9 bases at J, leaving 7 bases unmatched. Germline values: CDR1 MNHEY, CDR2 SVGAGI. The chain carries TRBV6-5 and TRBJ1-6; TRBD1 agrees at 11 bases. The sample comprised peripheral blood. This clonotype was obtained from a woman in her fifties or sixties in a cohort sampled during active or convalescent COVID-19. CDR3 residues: CASSTGQGASSPLHF. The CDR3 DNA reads TGTGCCAGCAGCACCGGACAGGGGGCGAGTTCACCCCTCCACTTT.